The rows below give T cell receptor beta chains drawn from one sample of a study of OX40 agonist ivuxolimab in advanced cancers. This table comes from immunoSEQ multiplex PCR, and its TCRdb copy is limited to in-frame clones, with some not included. The sample has just under 65,000 clones, 84% seen once. The sample was CD4+ or CD8+ T cells sorted from blood, taken in a trial of the OX40 agonist ivuxolimab. The receptors shown here come from an adult with an advanced solid tumor such as melanoma, head and neck, liver or kidney cancer. The CDR3 runs from the conserved cysteine through the conserved F or W. Each record gives: J gene, clone size, V gene, D gene, CDR3 protein, CDR3 DNA. The D gene is left open where the match is weak. Rows may omit the clone size; those that give it use once, few, many or a size class.

TRBJ2-5 | NA | TRBV6-6 | NA | CASSKTDSQETQYF | TGTGCCAGCAGTAAAACCGACAGCCAAGAGACCCAGTACTTC
TRBJ2-3 | NA | TRBV6-4 | NA | CASSDTPTDTQYF | TGTGCCAGCAGTGACACCCCCACAGATACGCAGTATTTT
TRBJ1-2 | NA | TRBV29-1 | NA | CSVGDLWDYTF | TGCAGCGTTGGGGACCTATGGGACTACACCTTC
TRBJ1-1 | NA | TRBV4-2 | NA | CASSQDERRGASEAFF | TGTGCCAGCAGCCAAGATGAAAGGCGAGGTGCCTCTGAAGCTTTCTTT
TRBJ1-1 | NA | TRBV28 | NA | CASSLYAVMNTEAFF | TGTGCCAGCAGTTTATATGCAGTAATGAACACTGAAGCTTTCTTT
TRBJ2-7 | NA | TRBV5-1 | NA | CASSFREGVTYEQYF | TGCGCCAGCTCCTTCAGGGAAGGGGTGACCTACGAGCAGTACTTC
TRBJ2-7 | once | TRBV5-4 | NA | CASSLGGGSQQYF | TGTGCCAGCAGCTTGGGAGGAGGGAGTCAGCAGTACTTC
TRBJ2-7 | NA | TRBV6-1 | NA | CASSDRKRYEQYF | TGTGCCAGCAGTGATCGTAAAAGATACGAGCAGTACTTC
TRBJ1-3 | NA | TRBV7-2 | NA | CASSLESYRGNTIYF | TGTGCCAGCAGCTTAGAGTCCTACAGGGGAAACACCATATATTTT
TRBJ2-2 | NA | TRBV6-5 | NA | CASTADRNTGELFF | TGTGCCAGCACCGCAGACAGGAACACCGGGGAGCTGTTTTTT
TRBJ1-2 | NA | TRBV6-7 | NA | CASSYSRGYTF | TGTGCCAGCAGTTACTCCCGAGGCTACACCTTC
TRBJ1-1 | NA | TRBV7-5 | NA | CASSLQGPTEAFF | TGTGCCAGCAGCTTGCAGGGACCCACTGAAGCTTTCTTT
TRBJ1-1 | once | TRBV11-3 | NA | CASSLELNTEAFF | TGTGCCAGCAGCTTGGAATTGAACACTGAAGCTTTCTTT
TRBJ2-1 | NA | TRBV18 | TRBD1 | CASSPRRTGPYNEQFF | TGTGCCAGCTCACCACGAAGGACAGGACCCTACAATGAGCAGTTCTTC
TRBJ2-3 | NA | TRBV5-4 | NA | CASSSGTFISSTDTQYF | TGTGCCAGCAGCTCGGGGACTTTTATCTCTAGCACAGATACGCAGTATTTT
TRBJ2-1 | NA | TRBV19 | TRBD2 | CASTELAGLYNEQFF | TGTGCCAGTACCGAACTAGCGGGCCTGTACAATGAGCAGTTCTTC